The text below deals with one T cell receptor beta chain. What it recognizes is unknown. The sample comes from a study of identical twins. General study points: Monozygotic twin pairs showed more out-of-frame TCR alpha sharing than models estimated.

TCRdb re-analysed the 5' RACE reads in MiXCR, keeping a single row per CDR3 protein. The sample has hundreds of thousands of distinct CDR3 sequences, around an eighth seen once. Trimming shortened V by 8 bases and J by 6 bases, and 14 bases separated the two germline ends. The CDR3 contains 12 residues. The same data also contributed to another study, on yellow fever vaccine responses in identical twins. That work adds: The T cell response to vaccination in identical twins was reportedly partly convergent and partly personalized.

This sequence joins TRBV12-3 or TRBV12-4 and TRBJ2-7, with D possibly matching TRBD1 (5 bases). This receptor was taken from a woman aged 18 to 35 in good health. Material for sequencing was PBMCs. CDR3 sequence reads: CASSQTGGEQYF. The CDR3 DNA reads as TGTGCCAGCTCCCAAACAGGCGGCGAGCAGTACTTC.